Listed below are T cell receptor beta chains from one sample, sequenced in a study of CD8 T cells in Susac syndrome. TCRdb fed the immunoSEQ multiplex PCR reads into MiXCR, producing one record per CDR3 protein. Altogether about 160,000 distinct CDR3 sequences are present, roughly 95% being singletons, with the ten largest covering almost 0.095%. The source material was CD4+ T cells from PBMCs. Receptors were obtained from a human donor with multiple sclerosis. Each CDR3 is given with its conserved first and last residue. A D gene is named only where the DNA matches it firmly. The listing skips clone size in some rows; elsewhere it reads once, few, many or a size class.

D	V	size	J	DNA	CDR3
-	TRBV25-1	-	TRBJ1-1	TGTGCCAGCAGTGCGCTATTTCCAGGGAACACTGAAGCTTTCTTT	CASSALFPGNTEAFF
-	TRBV7-2	-	TRBJ2-5	TGTGCCAGCAGCAGGTTCAAGGAGACCCAGTACTTC	CASSRFKETQYF
-	TRBV7-2	-	TRBJ2-1	TGTGCCAGCAGCTCCCGAAGGTCAGCGGGTGGCTTTGGTGAGCAGTTCTTC	CASSSRRSAGGFGEQFF
-	TRBV30	-	TRBJ1-5	TGTGCCTGGGGCGGGGGGGGCTATCAGCCCCAGCATTTT	CAWGGGGYQPQHF
-	TRBV4-2	-	TRBJ2-7	TGTGCCAGCAGCCAAGATCTGGGGGGAGTCTACGAGCAGTACTTC	CASSQDLGGVYEQYF
-	TRBV18	-	TRBJ2-7	TGTGCCAGCTCACCATCAAGACGGGCCGCCGGGGACGAGCAGTACTTC	CASSPSRRAAGDEQYF
-	TRBV20-1	-	TRBJ1-5	TGCAGTGCTAGTGACTCCGCAAGAGGACACCAATCCGATCAGCCCCAGCATTTT	CSASDSARGHQSDQPQHF
TRBD1	TRBV6-5	-	TRBJ1-4	TGTGCCAGCAGCCGACAGGGTTTTGGAGAAAAACTGTTTTTT	CASSRQGFGEKLFF
-	TRBV20-1	-	TRBJ2-3	TGCAGTGCCCCCCCCGGGTCTGCCGGAAAAGGAGATACGCAGTATTTT	CSAPPGSAGKGDTQYF
TRBD1	TRBV7-2	-	TRBJ1-2	TGTGCCAGCAGCTCCGGGACAGGGACCTATGGCTACACCTTC	CASSSGTGTYGYTF
-	TRBV3-1	-	TRBJ2-3	TGTGCCAGCAGCCCCGCCCAGGGGCGTACGCAGTATTTT	CASSPAQGRTQYF
TRBD2	TRBV18	-	TRBJ2-2	TGTGCCAGCTCACCCCTAGCGGAAGACACCGGGGAGCTGTTTTTT	CASSPLAEDTGELFF
-	TRBV2	-	TRBJ1-2	TGTGCCAGCAAGGCCTACGAGTATGGCTACACCTTC	CASKAYEYGYTF
-	TRBV29-1	-	TRBJ2-3	TGCAGCGCTCTCTGGGGAGGTGCAGATACGCAGTATTTT	CSALWGGADTQYF
TRBD2	TRBV30	-	TRBJ2-3	TGTGCCTGGAGCCCAGCGGGAGACGGGACGCAGTATTTT	CAWSPAGDGTQYF
-	TRBV6-1	once	TRBJ1-1	TGTGCCAGCAGTGAAGCAGAACAGAGACAAGCTTTCTTT	CASSEAEQRQAFF
-	TRBV6-6	few	TRBJ2-5	TGTGCCAGCAGCCGGGGCCGACACCAAGAGACCCAGTACTTC	CASSRGRHQETQYF
-	TRBV4-2	-	TRBJ1-2	TGTGCCAGCAGCCAAGATTCGGCAGGGCTGTGGGGCTACACCTTC	CASSQDSAGLWGYTF
-	TRBV14	-	TRBJ2-5	TGTGCCAGCAGCCCAAGACTACGGGAGACCCAGTACTTC	CASSPRLRETQYF
-	TRBV7-9	-	TRBJ2-5	TGTGCCAGCAGTTCACAGGGAGGGGAGACCCAGTACTTC	CASSSQGGETQYF
TRBD1	TRBV15	-	TRBJ1-4	TGTGCCACCACCAAGAGCGAGGACAGGAGCCCTTTAACTAATGAAAAACTGTTTTTT	CATTKSEDRSPLTNEKLFF
-	TRBV12-3/TRBV12-4	-	TRBJ1-1	TGTGCCAGCAGTCCAGGTGGGTCACGTACTGAAGCTTTCTTT	CASSPGGSRTEAFF
TRBD1	TRBV3-1	-	TRBJ2-4	TGTGCCAGCAGCCAAGATGGTTCGGGACAGCAGAAAAACATTCAGTACTTC	CASSQDGSGQQKNIQYF
-	TRBV7-2	-	TRBJ2-7	TGTGCCAGCAGCTTATCCCTGTACGAGCAGTACTTC	CASSLSLYEQYF
TRBD2	TRBV7-9	-	TRBJ2-7	TGTGCCAGCAGCTTAACAGCGGGAGATGGCGAGCAGTACTTC	CASSLTAGDGEQYF
-	TRBV5-1	-	TRBJ1-2	TGCGCCAGCAGCCTGGGCCATGGCTACACCTTC	CASSLGHGYTF
-	TRBV10-3	-	TRBJ1-5	TGTGCCATCTCCCCGACGGGGAATCAGCCCCAGCATTTT	CAISPTGNQPQHF
-	TRBV11-2	-	TRBJ1-1	TGTGCCAGCAGCCCGATCGCAGGGAGGGACACTGAAGCTTTCTTT	CASSPIAGRDTEAFF
-	TRBV12-3/TRBV12-4	-	TRBJ1-4	TGTGCCAGCCTAAGAGGGTTGAATGAAAAACTGTTTTTT	CASLRGLNEKLFF
-	TRBV15	-	TRBJ2-2	TGTGCCACCAGCATTGGACAATACACCGGGGAGCTGTTTTTT	CATSIGQYTGELFF
TRBD2	TRBV7-2	-	TRBJ2-7	TGTGCCAGCAGCTTTACAGCGGGAGCATACGAGCAGTACTTC	CASSFTAGAYEQYF
-	TRBV12-3/TRBV12-4	-	TRBJ1-3	TGTGCCAGCAGCGTGCAGGCGGGAAACACCATATATTTT	CASSVQAGNTIYF
TRBD2	TRBV27	-	TRBJ2-7	TGTGCCAGCGGTAAGGAGCGGGGTTCCTACGAGCAGTACTTC	CASGKERGSYEQYF
TRBD2	TRBV5-4	-	TRBJ2-5	TGTGCCAGCAGCCCCAGGGGAGCGGGAGGCCGGGAGACCCAGTACTTC	CASSPRGAGGRETQYF
TRBD1	TRBV4-2	-	TRBJ2-5	TGTGCCAGCAGCCTGCCGGGACAGAAAGAGACCCAGTACTTC	CASSLPGQKETQYF
-	TRBV10-3	-	TRBJ2-3	TGTGCCATCAGTGCGGCGGGGGCTTTCGATACGCAGTATTTT	CAISAAGAFDTQYF
-	TRBV29-1	once	TRBJ2-7	TGCAGCGCGGGACAATTCCCCGAGCAGTACTTC	CSAGQFPEQYF
TRBD2	TRBV5-4	-	TRBJ2-7	TGTGCCAGCAACCCATGGGGCGGGAGGGCCGACTACGAGCAGTACTTC	CASNPWGGRADYEQYF
TRBD2	TRBV15	once	TRBJ2-3	TGTGCCACCAGCAGAGGGGGACTAGCGGATACGCAGTATTTT	CATSRGGLADTQYF
-	TRBV20-1	-	TRBJ2-3	TGCAGTGCACCGGAGTTGACTTATACGCAGTATTTT	CSAPELTYTQYF
TRBD1	TRBV28	-	TRBJ1-1	TGTGCCAGCAGTTTCATCAGGGGGCAAAGATACACTGAAGCTTTCTTT	CASSFIRGQRYTEAFF
-	TRBV29-1	-	TRBJ1-1	TGCAGCGCTAGTAGGGGGGGAACTGAAGCTTTCTTT	CSASRGGTEAFF
-	TRBV7-2	-	TRBJ2-5	TGTGCCAGCAGCTTAAGGGAAGAAGGGGAGACCCAGTACTTC	CASSLREEGETQYF
-	TRBV30	-	TRBJ1-5	TGTGCCTGGAGTGTAAGCTCAGATCAGCCCCAGCATTTT	CAWSVSSDQPQHF
-	TRBV19	-	TRBJ2-2	TGTGCCACCCACGAGGGCCCTGGGGACACCGGGGAGCTGTTTTTT	CATHEGPGDTGELFF
TRBD1	TRBV7-2	-	TRBJ2-7	TGTGCCAGCAGCTCGACAGGGCAACGGGAGCAGTACTTC	CASSSTGQREQYF
-	TRBV2	-	TRBJ2-7	TGTGCCAGCAGCTTGTTACCGTACGAGCAGTACTTC	CASSLLPYEQYF
-	TRBV30	-	TRBJ2-4	TGTGCCTGGAGTGAGACGGGAAACATTCAGTACTTC	CAWSETGNIQYF